Listed here are 5 T cell receptor beta chains from one sample, sequenced in a study of cytomegalovirus exposure and HLA in healthy donors. Primers: 60 Vbeta forward and 13 Jbeta reverse. Profiling relied on immunoSEQ multiplex PCR, and the TCRdb table lists in-frame clones only, not all of them. The data contain 90,000 to 120,000 clones, around 62% of them singletons. Sequencing used PBMCs. These receptors were collected from a man aged 25-40 years in good health and CMV-seropositive.

This chain links TRBV5-4 with TRBJ2-1; D possibly corresponds to TRBD2 (7 bases). V lost 1 base and J 5 bases, leaving 13 bases between the germline ends. The CDR3 has 15 residues. Germline-derived CDR1 and CDR2 are SGHNT and YYREEE (reference sequence). CDR3 in DNA: TGTGCCAGCAGCTTGAGGGGGGGCCGAGACAATGAGCAGTTCTTC. Translating gives CASSLRGGRDNEQFF.

The J gene is TRBJ1-3, the V gene TRBV2; D is ambiguous. This CDR3 has 13 residues. Deletions cut 1 base from V and 6 bases from J, with 7 bases between. Germline V gene sequence: CDR1 SNHLY, CDR2 FYNNEI. The chain's CDR3 is CASSEGRENTIYF. CDR3 DNA: TGTGCCAGCAGTGAAGGGAGAGAAAACACCATATATTTT.

This rearrangement joins TRBV2 to TRBJ1-1; tentatively, D is TRBD1 (5 bases). V was trimmed by 3 bases and J by 4 bases, leaving 12 bases between them. CDR1 and CDR2 (germline): SNHLY, FYNNEI. The CDR3 is made up of 14 amino acids. CDR3 nucleotide sequence: TGTGCCAGCAGTGAGACAGAAGTGAGCACTGAAGCTTTCTTT. Translating gives CASSETEVSTEAFF. The entire variable domain, with the rest obtained from reference TRBV2 and TRBJ1-1, is as follows: EPEVTQTPSHQVTQMGQEVILRCVPISNHLYFYWYRQILGQKVEFLVSFYNNEISEKSEIFDDQFSVERPDGSNFTLKIRSTKLEDSAMYFCASSETEVSTEAFFGQGTRLTVV.

The J gene is TRBJ1-2, the V gene TRBV14, with D uncertain. The V gene lost 3 bases and the J gene lost 4 bases, with 24 bases spanning the gap. This CDR3 is 18 amino acids long. Per germline, CDR1 SGHDN and CDR2 FVKESK. CDR3 DNA: TGTGCCAGCAGCCACAAGGCCTGGGAGAGTCGTCGTTCCTATGGCTACACCTTC. It specifies CASSHKAWESRRSYGYTF. The full variable domain, with the rest looked up from reference TRBV14 and TRBJ1-2, is EAGVTQFPSHSVIEKGQTVTLRCDPISGHDNLYWYRRVMGKEIKFLLHFVKESKQDESGMPNNRFLAERTGGTYSTLKVQPAELEDSGVYFCASSHKAWESRRSYGYTFGSGTRLTVV.

The chain has TRBV5-1 and TRBJ2-7, with D maybe TRBD1 (5 bases). This CDR3 spans 15 amino acids. V was trimmed by 4 bases and J by 1 base, leaving 15 bases between them. The germline CDR1 and CDR2 sequences are SGHRS and YFSETQ. CDR3 sequence reads: CASSPAQGWSYEQYF. The CDR3 region has the DNA TGCGCCAGCAGCCCTGCTCAGGGATGGTCCTACGAGCAGTACTTC.